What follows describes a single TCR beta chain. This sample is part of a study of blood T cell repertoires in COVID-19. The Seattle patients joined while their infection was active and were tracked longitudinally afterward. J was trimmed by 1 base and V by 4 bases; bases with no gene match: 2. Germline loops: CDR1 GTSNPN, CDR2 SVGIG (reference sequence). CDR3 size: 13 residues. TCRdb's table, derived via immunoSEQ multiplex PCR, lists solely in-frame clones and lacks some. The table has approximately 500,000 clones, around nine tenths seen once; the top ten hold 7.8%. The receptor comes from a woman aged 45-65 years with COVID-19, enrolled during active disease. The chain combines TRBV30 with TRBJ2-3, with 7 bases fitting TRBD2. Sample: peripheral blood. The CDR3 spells CAWIGRGTDTQYF. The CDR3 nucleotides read TGTGCCTGGATAGGGAGGGGCACAGATACGCAGTATTTT.